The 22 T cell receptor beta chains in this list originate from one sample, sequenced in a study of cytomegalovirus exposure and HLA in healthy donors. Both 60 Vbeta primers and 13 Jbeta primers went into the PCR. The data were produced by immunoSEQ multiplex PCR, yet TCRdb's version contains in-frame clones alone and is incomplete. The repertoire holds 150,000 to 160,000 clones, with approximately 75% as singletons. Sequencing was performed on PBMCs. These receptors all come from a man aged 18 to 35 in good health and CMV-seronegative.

The CDR3 bases are TGTGCCAGCAGCCCGCCAGGGACAGCGGTTGGAAACACCATATATTTT. It specifies CASSPPGTAVGNTIYF. V usage is TRBV5-5 and J usage is TRBJ1-3; 7 bases align to TRBD1. With 4 bases clipped from V and 3 bases from J, the junction kept 10 bases outside the gene matches. Germline V gene data show CDR1 as SGHKS and CDR2 as YYEKEE (reference sequence). This CDR3 has 16 residues.

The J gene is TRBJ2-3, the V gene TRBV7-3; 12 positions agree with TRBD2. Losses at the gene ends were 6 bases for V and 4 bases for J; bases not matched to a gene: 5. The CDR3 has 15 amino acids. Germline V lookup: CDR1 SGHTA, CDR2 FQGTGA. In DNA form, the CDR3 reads TGTGCCAGCAGTCGACTAGCGGGGGCCGCAGATACGCAGTATTTT. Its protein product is CASSRLAGAADTQYF.

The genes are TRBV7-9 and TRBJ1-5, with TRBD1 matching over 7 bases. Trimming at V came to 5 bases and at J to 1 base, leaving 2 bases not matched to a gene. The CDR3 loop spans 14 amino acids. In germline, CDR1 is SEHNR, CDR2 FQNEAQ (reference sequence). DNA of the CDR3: TGTGCCAGCAGCCTGACAGGGAGCAATCAGCCCCAGCATTTT. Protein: CASSLTGSNQPQHF.

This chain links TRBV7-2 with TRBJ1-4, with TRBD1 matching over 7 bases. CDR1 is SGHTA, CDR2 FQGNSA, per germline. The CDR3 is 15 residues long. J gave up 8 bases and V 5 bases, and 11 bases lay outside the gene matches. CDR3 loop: CASSLLDRVGEKLFF. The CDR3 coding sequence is TGTGCCAGCAGCCTACTTGACAGGGTGGGGGAAAAACTGTTTTTT.

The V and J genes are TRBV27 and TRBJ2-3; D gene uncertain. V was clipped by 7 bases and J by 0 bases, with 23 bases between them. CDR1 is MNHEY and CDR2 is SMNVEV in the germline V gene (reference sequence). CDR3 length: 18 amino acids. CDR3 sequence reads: CASTLNGWAATSTDTQYF. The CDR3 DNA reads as TGTGCCAGCACTTTGAATGGGTGGGCAGCCACTAGCACAGATACGCAGTATTTT.

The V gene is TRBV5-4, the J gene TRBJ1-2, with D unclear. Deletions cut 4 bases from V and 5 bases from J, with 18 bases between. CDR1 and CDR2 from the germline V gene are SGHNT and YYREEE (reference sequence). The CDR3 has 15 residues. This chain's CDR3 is CASSPAGSEGYGYTF. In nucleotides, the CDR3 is TGTGCCAGCAGCCCAGCAGGCTCAGAAGGTTATGGCTACACCTTC.

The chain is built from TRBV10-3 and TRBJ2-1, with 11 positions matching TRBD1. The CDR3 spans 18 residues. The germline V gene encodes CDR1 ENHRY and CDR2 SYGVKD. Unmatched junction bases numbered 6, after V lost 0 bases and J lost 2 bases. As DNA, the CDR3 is TGTGCCATCAGTGAGTCGAGTATGGGACAGGGGGCCTACAATGAGCAGTTCTTC. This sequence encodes CAISESSMGQGAYNEQFF.

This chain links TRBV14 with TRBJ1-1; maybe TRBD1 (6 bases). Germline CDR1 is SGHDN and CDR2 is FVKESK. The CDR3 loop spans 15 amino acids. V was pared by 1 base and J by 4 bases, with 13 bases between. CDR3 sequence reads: CASSQGGGLSTEAFF. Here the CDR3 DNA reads TGTGCCAGCAGCCAAGGGGGGGGGCTGAGCACTGAAGCTTTCTTT. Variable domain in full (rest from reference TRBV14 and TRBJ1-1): EAGVTQFPSHSVIEKGQTVTLRCDPISGHDNLYWYRRVMGKEIKFLLHFVKESKQDESGMPNNRFLAERTGGTYSTLKVQPAELEDSGVYFCASSQGGGLSTEAFFGQGTRLTVV.

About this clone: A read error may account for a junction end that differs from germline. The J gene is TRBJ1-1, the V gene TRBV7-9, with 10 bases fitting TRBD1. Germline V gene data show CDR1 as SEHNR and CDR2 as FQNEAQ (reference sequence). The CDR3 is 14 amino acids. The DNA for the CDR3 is TGTTCCAGCAGCTCGACAGGGGGCCGAACTGAAGCTTTCTTT. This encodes CSSSSTGGRTEAFF.

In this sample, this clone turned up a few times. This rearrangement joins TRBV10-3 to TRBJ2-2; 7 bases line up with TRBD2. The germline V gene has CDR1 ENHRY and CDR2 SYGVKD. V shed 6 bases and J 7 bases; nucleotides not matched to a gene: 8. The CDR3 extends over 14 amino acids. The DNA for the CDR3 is TGTGCCATCAGAAGCGGGGCTTCGAACGGGGAGCTGTTTTTT. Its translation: CAIRSGASNGELFF.

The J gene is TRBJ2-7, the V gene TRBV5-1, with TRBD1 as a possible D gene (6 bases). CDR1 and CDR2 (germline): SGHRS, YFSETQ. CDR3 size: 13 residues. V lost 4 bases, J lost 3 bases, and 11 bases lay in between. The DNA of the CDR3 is TGCGCCAGCAGCCTCTTACAGGGCTACGAGCAGTACTTC. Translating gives CASSLLQGYEQYF.

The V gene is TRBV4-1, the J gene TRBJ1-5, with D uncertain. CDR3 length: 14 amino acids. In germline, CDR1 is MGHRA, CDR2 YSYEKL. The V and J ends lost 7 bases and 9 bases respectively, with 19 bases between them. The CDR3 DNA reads TGCGCCAGCACCCCCTCGGGAGCTTCCAGGCCCCAGCATTTT. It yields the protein CASTPSGASRPQHF.

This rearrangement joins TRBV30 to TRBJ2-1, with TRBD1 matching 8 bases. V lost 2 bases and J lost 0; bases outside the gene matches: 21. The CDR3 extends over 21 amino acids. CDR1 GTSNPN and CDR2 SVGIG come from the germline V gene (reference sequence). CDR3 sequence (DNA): TGTGCCTGGAGTATAAAGTCGGGACAGGACATTGCCTTGTTCTCCTACAATGAGCAGTTCTTC. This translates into CAWSIKSGQDIALFSYNEQFF.

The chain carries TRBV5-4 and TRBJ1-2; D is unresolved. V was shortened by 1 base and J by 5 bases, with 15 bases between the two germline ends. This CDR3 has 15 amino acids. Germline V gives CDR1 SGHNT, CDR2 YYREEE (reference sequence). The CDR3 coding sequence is TGTGCCAGCAGCTTGTTGCCGGGTCAAGATTATGGCTACACCTTC. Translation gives CASSLLPGQDYGYTF.

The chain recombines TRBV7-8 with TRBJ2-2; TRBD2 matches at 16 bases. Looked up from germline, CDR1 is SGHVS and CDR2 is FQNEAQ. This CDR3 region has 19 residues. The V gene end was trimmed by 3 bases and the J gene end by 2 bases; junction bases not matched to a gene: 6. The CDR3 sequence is CASSFPGLAGGLNTGELFF. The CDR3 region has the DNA TGTGCCAGCAGCTTTCCGGGACTAGCGGGGGGGCTCAACACCGGGGAGCTGTTTTTT.

CDR3 nucleotide sequence: TGTGCCAGCAGGACCGGGGGTAGCAATCAGCCCCAGCATTTT. Amino acid sequence: CASRTGGSNQPQHF. This chain connects TRBV2 to TRBJ1-5; D is perhaps TRBD1 (5 bases). The length of the CDR3 is 14 residues. V shed 6 bases and J shed 0 bases, with 9 bases lying between them. Germline CDR1 SNHLY, CDR2 FYNNEI.

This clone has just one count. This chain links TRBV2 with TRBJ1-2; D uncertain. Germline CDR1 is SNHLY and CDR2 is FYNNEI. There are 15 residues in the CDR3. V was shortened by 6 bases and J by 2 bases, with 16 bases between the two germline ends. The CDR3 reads CASRHGRRENYGYTF. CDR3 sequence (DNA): TGTGCCAGCAGACACGGACGGAGGGAAAACTATGGCTACACCTTC.

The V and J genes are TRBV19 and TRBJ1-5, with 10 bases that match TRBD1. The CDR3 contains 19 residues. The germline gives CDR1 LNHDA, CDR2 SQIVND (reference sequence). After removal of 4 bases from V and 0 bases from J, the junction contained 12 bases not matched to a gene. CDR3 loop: CASSTDRGRGGNSNQPQHF. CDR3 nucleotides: TGTGCCAGTAGTACCGACAGGGGGCGCGGGGGAAATAGCAATCAGCCCCAGCATTTT.

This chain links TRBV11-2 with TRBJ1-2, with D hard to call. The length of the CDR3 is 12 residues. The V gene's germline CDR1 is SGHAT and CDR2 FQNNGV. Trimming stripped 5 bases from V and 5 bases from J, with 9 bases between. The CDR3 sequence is CASSPGLYGYTF. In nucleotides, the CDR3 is TGTGCCAGCAGCCCTGGCCTGTATGGCTACACCTTC.

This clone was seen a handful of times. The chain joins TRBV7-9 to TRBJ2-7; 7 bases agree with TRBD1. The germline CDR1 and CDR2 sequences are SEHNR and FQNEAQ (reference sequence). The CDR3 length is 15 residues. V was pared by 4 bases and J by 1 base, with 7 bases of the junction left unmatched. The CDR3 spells CASSYRTGVSYEQYF. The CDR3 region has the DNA TGTGCCAGCAGCTACCGGACAGGAGTTTCCTACGAGCAGTACTTC.

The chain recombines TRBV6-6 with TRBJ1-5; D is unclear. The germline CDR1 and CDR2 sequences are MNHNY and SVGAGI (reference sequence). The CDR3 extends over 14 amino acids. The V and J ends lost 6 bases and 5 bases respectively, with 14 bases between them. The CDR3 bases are TGTGCCAGCAGGGGAGGAAGGTTCTATCAGCCCCAGCATTTT. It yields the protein CASRGGRFYQPQHF.

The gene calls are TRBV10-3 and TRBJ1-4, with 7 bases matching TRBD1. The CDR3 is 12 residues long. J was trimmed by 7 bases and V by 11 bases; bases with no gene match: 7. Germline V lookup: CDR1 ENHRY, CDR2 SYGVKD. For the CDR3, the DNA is TGTGCCGTGCAGGGGGTTGGTGAAAAACTGTTTTTT. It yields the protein CAVQGVGEKLFF.